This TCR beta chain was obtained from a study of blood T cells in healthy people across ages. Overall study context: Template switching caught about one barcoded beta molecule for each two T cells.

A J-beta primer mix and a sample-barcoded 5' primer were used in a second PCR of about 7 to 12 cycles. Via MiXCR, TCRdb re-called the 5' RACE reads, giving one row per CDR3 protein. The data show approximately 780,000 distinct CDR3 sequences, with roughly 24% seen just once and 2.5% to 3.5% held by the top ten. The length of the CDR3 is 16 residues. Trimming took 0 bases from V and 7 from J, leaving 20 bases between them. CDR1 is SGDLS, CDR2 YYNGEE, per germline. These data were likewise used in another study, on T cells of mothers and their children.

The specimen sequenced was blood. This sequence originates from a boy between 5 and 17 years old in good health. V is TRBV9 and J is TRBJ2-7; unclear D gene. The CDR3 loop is CASSVAGELPYNEQYF. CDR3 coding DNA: TGTGCCAGCAGCGTAGCTGGCGAGCTACCCTACAATGAGCAGTACTTC.